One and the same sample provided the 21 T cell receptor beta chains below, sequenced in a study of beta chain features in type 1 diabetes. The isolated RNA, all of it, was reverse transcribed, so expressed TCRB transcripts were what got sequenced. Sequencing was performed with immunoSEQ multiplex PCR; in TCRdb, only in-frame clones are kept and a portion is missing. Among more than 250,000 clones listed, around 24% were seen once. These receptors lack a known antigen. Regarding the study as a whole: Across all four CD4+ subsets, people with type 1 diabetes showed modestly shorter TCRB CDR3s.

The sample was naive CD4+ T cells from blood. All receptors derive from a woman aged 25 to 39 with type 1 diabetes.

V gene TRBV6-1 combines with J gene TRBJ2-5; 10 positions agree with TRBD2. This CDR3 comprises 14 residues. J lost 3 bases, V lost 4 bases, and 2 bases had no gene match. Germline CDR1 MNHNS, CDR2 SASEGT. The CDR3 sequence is CASSGAGGEETQYF. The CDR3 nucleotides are TGTGCCAGCAGTGGAGCGGGGGGGGAAGAGACCCAGTACTTC.

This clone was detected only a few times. The CDR3 nucleotides read TGTGCCTGGAGTGATCTGGCGTACAGGGGAGGCGGCTACACCTTC. Its protein product is CAWSDLAYRGGGYTF. The chain is built from TRBV30 and TRBJ1-2, with 7 nucleotides matching TRBD1. Germline V lookup: CDR1 GTSNPN, CDR2 SVGIG (reference sequence). V lost 1 base, J lost 8 bases, and 13 bases stayed unmatched. The CDR3 consists of 15 residues. The full variable domain, with the rest looked up from reference TRBV30 and TRBJ1-2, is SQTIHQWPATLVQPVGSPLSLECTVEGTSNPNLYWYRQAAGRGLQLLFYSVGIGQISSEVPQNLSASRPQDRQFILSSKKLLLSDSGFYLCAWSDLAYRGGGYTFGSGTRLTVV.

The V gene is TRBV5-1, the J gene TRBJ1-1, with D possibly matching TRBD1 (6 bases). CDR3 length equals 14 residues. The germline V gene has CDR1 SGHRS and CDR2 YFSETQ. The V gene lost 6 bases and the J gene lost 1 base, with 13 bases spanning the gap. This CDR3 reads CASTTGQPNTEAFF. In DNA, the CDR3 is TGCGCCAGCACCACGGGACAACCGAACACTGAAGCTTTCTTT.

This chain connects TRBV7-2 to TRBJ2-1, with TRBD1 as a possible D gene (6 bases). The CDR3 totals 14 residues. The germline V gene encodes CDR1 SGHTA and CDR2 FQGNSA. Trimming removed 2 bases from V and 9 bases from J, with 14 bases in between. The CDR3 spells CASSLTRTALEQFF. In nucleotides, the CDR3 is TGTGCCAGCAGCTTAACAAGGACAGCGCTTGAGCAGTTCTTC.

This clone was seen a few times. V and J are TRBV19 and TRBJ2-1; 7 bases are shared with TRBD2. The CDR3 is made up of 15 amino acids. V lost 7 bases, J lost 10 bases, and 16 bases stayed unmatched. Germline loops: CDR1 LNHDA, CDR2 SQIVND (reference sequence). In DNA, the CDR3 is TGTGCCAGTACCCTTAGGTCAGCGGGACTTTCCGAGCAGTTCTTC. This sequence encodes CASTLRSAGLSEQFF.

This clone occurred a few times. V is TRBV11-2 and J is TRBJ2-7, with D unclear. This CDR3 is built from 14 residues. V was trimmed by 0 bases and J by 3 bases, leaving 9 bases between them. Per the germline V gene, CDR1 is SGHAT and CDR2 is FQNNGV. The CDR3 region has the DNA TGTGCCAGCAGCTTAGATTGGTCTAGCTACGAGCAGTACTTC. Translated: CASSLDWSSYEQYF.

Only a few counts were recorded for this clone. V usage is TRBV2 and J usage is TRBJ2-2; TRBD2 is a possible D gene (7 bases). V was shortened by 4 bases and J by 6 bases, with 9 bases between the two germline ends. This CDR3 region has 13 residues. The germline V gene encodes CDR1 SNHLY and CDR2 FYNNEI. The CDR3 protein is CASSGGGAGELFF. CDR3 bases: TGTGCCAGCAGTGGCGGGGGCGCCGGGGAGCTGTTTTTT.

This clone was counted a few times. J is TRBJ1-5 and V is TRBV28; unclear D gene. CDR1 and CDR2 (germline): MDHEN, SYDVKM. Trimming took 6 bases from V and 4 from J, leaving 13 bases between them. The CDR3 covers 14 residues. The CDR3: CASRFRWSNQPQHF. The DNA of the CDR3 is TGTGCCAGCAGATTCCGGTGGTCAAATCAGCCCCAGCATTTT.

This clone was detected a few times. The CDR3 sequence is CASRGQLSGNTIYF. The CDR3 DNA reads as TGCGCCAGCAGGGGACAGCTCTCTGGAAACACCATATATTTT. This sequence joins TRBV5-1 and TRBJ1-3, with 7 bases that match TRBD1. The CDR3 runs 14 residues. The V segment lost 5 bases and the J segment 0 bases; nucleotides outside the gene matches: 2. The germline V gene encodes CDR1 SGHRS and CDR2 YFSETQ.

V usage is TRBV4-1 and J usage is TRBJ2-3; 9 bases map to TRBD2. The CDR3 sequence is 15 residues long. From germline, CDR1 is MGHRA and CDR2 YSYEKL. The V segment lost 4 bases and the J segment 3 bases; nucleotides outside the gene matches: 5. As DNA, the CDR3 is TGCGCCAGCAGCCCCATAGCGGGAGTGACAGATACGCAGTATTTT. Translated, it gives CASSPIAGVTDTQYF.

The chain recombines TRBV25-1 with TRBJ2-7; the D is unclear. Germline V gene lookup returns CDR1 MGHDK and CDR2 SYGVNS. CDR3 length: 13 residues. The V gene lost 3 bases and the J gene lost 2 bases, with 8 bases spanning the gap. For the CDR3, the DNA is TGTGCCAGCAGTGATCCGTCAGCCTACGAGCAGTACTTC. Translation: CASSDPSAYEQYF.

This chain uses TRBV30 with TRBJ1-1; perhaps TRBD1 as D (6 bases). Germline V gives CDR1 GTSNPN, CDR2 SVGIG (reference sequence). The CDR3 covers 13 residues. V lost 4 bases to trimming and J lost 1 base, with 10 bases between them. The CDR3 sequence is CAWIWGRNTEAFF. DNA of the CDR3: TGTGCCTGGATTTGGGGGCGGAACACTGAAGCTTTCTTT.

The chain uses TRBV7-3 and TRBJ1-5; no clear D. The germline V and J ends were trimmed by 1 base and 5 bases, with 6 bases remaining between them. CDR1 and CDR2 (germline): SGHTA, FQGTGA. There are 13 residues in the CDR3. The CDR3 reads CASSLKADQPQHF. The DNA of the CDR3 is TGTGCCAGCAGCTTAAAGGCGGATCAGCCCCAGCATTTT.

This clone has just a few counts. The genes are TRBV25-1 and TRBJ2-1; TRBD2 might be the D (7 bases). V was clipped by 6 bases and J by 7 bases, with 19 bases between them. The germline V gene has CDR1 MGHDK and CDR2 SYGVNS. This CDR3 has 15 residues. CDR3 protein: CASRVGGAFLNEQFF. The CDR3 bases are TGTGCCAGCAGGGTGGGGGGGGCGTTCTTGAATGAGCAGTTCTTC.

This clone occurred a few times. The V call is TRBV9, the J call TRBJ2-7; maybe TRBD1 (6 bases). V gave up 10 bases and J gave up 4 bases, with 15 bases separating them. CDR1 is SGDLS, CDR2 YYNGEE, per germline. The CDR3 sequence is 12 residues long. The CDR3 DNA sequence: TGTGCCGACCGGGACATGTCATACGAGCAGTACTTC. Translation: CADRDMSYEQYF.

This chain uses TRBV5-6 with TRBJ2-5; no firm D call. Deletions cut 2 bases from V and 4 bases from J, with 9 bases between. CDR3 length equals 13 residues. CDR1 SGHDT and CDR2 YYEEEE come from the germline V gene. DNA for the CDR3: TGTGCCAGCAGCTTACCGCTCGGAGAGACCCAGTACTTC. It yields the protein CASSLPLGETQYF.

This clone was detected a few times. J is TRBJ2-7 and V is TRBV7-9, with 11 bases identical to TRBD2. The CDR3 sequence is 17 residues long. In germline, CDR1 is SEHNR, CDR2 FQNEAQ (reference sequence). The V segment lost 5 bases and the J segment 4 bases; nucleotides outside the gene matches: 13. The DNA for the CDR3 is TGTGCCAGCAGCCCAACCATGCTAGCGGGAGGTTTTTACGAGCAGTACTTC. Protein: CASSPTMLAGGFYEQYF.

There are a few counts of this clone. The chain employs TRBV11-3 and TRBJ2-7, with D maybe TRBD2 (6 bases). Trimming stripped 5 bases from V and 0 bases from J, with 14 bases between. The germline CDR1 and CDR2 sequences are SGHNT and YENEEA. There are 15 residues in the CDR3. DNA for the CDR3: TGTGCCAGCAGCAACGGGGGTTACAGCTCCTACGAGCAGTACTTC. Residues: CASSNGGYSSYEQYF.

Here the CDR3 reads CASSLGLAGGVETQYF. The CDR3, as DNA: TGTGCCAGCAGCTTGGGACTAGCGGGAGGGGTAGAGACCCAGTACTTC. The chain has TRBV5-4 and TRBJ2-5; TRBD2 aligns across 14 bases. With 0 bases clipped from V and 4 bases from J, the junction kept 2 bases outside the gene matches. The CDR3 sequence is 16 residues long. CDR1 and CDR2 (germline): SGHNT, YYREEE (reference sequence).

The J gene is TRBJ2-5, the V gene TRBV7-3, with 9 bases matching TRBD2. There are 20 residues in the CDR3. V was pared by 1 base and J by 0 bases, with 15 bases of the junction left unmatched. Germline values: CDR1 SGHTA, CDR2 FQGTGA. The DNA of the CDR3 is TGTGCCAGCAGCTTAATAGTGTGGTGTTCTAGCGGGATGTACCAAGAGACCCAGTACTTC. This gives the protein CASSLIVWCSSGMYQETQYF.

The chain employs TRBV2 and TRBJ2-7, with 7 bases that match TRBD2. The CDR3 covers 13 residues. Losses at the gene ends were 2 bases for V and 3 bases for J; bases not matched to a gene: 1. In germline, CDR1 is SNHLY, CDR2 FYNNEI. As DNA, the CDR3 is TGTGCCAGCAGTGAATGGGAGGGCTACGAGCAGTACTTC. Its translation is CASSEWEGYEQYF. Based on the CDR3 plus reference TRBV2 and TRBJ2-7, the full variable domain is EPEVTQTPSHQVTQMGQEVILRCVPISNHLYFYWYRQILGQKVEFLVSFYNNEISEKSEIFDDQFSVERPDGSNFTLKIRSTKLEDSAMYFCASSEWEGYEQYFGPGTRLTVT.